This T cell receptor beta chain was identified in a study of technical replicates of blood from a handful of donors. V lost 4 bases, J lost 0 bases, and 10 bases lay in between. The germline V gene has CDR1 KGHSH and CDR2 LQKENI. CDR3 size: 15 residues. The data were produced by immunoSEQ multiplex PCR, yet TCRdb's version contains in-frame clones alone and is incomplete. The table records 91,000 or so clones, around 96% of them present only once. Sequenced input: T cells isolated from PBMCs. This clonotype was obtained from a human donor in good health. V gene TRBV18 combines with J gene TRBJ1-5, with D unclear. The DNA for the CDR3 is TGTGCCAGCTCACAGGGAGGATCTAGCAATCAGCCCCAGCATTTT. Encoded protein: CASSQGGSSNQPQHF.